The 9 T cell receptor beta chains given below trace back to one sample, sequenced in a study of identical twins. TCRdb itself ran the 5' RACE reads through MiXCR, one entry per CDR3 protein. The sample carries about 470,000 distinct CDR3 sequences, 20% to 30% recorded once. These records were also assigned to another study, of T cells expressing NK-cell markers.

The sequenced material came from CD4+ T cells sorted from blood. The origin of the receptors is a woman between 18 and 30 years old in good health.

The chain uses TRBV12-3 or TRBV12-4 and TRBJ1-1, with D possibly TRBD1 on 6 matching bases. This CDR3 has 13 residues. The V gene lost 7 bases and the J gene lost 5 bases, with 14 bases spanning the gap. The DNA of the CDR3 is TGTGCCAGCATTTCAAAGGGGGTGACTGAAGCTTTCTTT. Protein sequence: CASISKGVTEAFF.

The chain recombines TRBV4-3 with TRBJ2-3, with D tentatively TRBD1 (7 bases). Trimming took off 4 bases at V and 2 bases at J, with 19 bases between the two ends. Germline CDR1 LGHNA, CDR2 YSLEER. The CDR3 has 17 residues. The chain's CDR3 is CASSPGGMSGYTDTQYF. In DNA, the CDR3 is TGCGCCAGCAGCCCAGGGGGGATGTCCGGCTACACAGATACGCAGTATTTT.

This clonotype has just a few counts. V is TRBV5-1 and J is TRBJ2-1; no clear D gene. This CDR3 has 17 amino acids. The germline gives CDR1 SGHRS, CDR2 YFSETQ. V was cut by 4 bases and J by 1 base, with 18 bases left in between. CDR3 nucleotide sequence: TGCGCCAGCAGCCCCTCACTTGGGGTGATTTCCTACAATGAGCAGTTCTTC. Its translation: CASSPSLGVISYNEQFF.

J is TRBJ2-7 and V is TRBV18; 9 bases agree with TRBD1. The CDR3 runs to 15 residues. V dropped 2 bases and J dropped 2; count of bases not matched to a gene: 4. Germline lookup yields CDR1 KGHSH and CDR2 LQKENI. The CDR3 spells CASSPFRDRAYEQYF. The CDR3, as DNA: TGTGCCAGCTCACCATTTAGGGACAGGGCCTACGAGCAGTACTTC.

This clonotype was seen a handful of times. The J gene is TRBJ2-3, the V gene TRBV2; 8 nucleotides line up with TRBD2. The germline gives CDR1 SNHLY, CDR2 FYNNEI. The CDR3 runs to 15 residues. The V gene end was trimmed by 5 bases and the J gene end by 1 base; junction bases not matched to a gene: 5. The CDR3 spells CASSSLAGRTDTQYF. For the CDR3, the DNA is TGTGCCAGCAGTTCATTAGCGGGGCGCACAGATACGCAGTATTTT.

The rearrangement links TRBV7-2 to TRBJ2-3; the match to TRBD2 covers 8 bases. The junction had 9 bases not matched to a gene; V was cut back by 8 bases and J by 8 bases. Germline CDR1 is SGHTA and CDR2 is FQGNSA. The CDR3 is 13 amino acids. CDR3 sequence (DNA): TGTGCCAGCGGGGGACTAGATCGTAGTACGCAGTATTTT. Residues: CASGGLDRSTQYF.

A few counts support this clonotype. The chain joins TRBV29-1 to TRBJ1-4, with a possible D match to TRBD1 (5 bases). CDR3 size: 13 residues. V was shortened by 4 bases and J by 7 bases, with 13 bases between the two germline ends. CDR1 is SQVTM, CDR2 ANQGSEA, per germline. CDR3 sequence (DNA): TGCAGCGTTGCCCCCAGGGATGGTGAAAAACTGTTTTTT. It is translated as CSVAPRDGEKLFF.

This clonotype was detected a few times. V and J are TRBV10-2 and TRBJ2-2, with 9 bases lining up with TRBD2. Germline V gene sequence: CDR1 WSHSY, CDR2 SAAADI. The V gene end was trimmed by 4 bases and the J gene end by 4 bases; junction bases not matched to a gene: 10. This CDR3 comprises 17 residues. Here the CDR3 reads CASSGGSGRRGTGELFF. As DNA, the CDR3 is TGCGCCAGCAGTGGCGGTAGCGGGAGAAGGGGCACCGGGGAGCTGTTTTTT.

CDR3 loop: CSAAKPNGYTF. Written as DNA, the CDR3 is TGCAGTGCTGCAAAACCTAATGGCTACACCTTC. This chain connects TRBV20-1 to TRBJ1-2; D is ambiguous. Germline V lookup: CDR1 DFQATT, CDR2 SNEGSKA (reference sequence). The CDR3 is made up of 11 amino acids. The ends were cut back, 5 bases at V and 6 bases at J, with 10 bases in the middle.